This passage covers 4 T cell receptor beta chains from one sample sequenced in a study of blood T cell repertoires in COVID-19. Here immunoSEQ multiplex PCR was the method, and the copy in TCRdb shows in-frame clones only, minus some. The sample lists 60,000 to 90,000 clones, around 83% seen once, with 10% to 11% in the top ten. Source material: peripheral blood. The receptors were sampled from a man aged 60-69 years with COVID-19, enrolled during active disease.

The V call is TRBV15, the J call TRBJ1-1; tentatively, D is TRBD1 (5 bases). CDR3 length: 15 amino acids. V shed 3 bases and J shed 0 bases, with 11 bases lying between them. Looked up from germline, CDR1 is LNHNV and CDR2 is YYDKDF (reference sequence). Here the CDR3 reads CATSREGRMNTEAFF. CDR3 coding DNA: TGTGCCACCAGCAGGGAGGGACGAATGAACACTGAAGCTTTCTTT.

The chain has TRBV6-5 and TRBJ1-5; TRBD1 might be the D (6 bases). With 2 bases removed from V and 0 bases from J, the gap between germline ends came to 8 bases. The CDR3 spans 15 residues. The germline V gene has CDR1 MNHEY and CDR2 SVGAGI. The CDR3: CASSYGQNSNQPQHF. CDR3 DNA: TGTGCCAGCAGTTACGGACAGAATAGCAATCAGCCCCAGCATTTT.

V is TRBV10-1 and J is TRBJ2-7, with 12 nucleotides matching TRBD1. The V gene's germline CDR1 is WNHNN and CDR2 SYGVQD (reference sequence). The CDR3 is 17 amino acids. J lost 7 bases, V lost 0 bases, and 10 bases had no gene match. The CDR3 loop is CASSESSGQGAPVEQYF. As DNA, the CDR3 is TGCGCCAGCAGTGAGTCGTCGGGACAGGGGGCTCCGGTTGAGCAGTACTTC.

The chain uses TRBV11-2 and TRBJ2-3, with 11 bases matching TRBD2. CDR3 size: 16 residues. J was trimmed by 5 bases and V by 6 bases; bases with no gene match: 10. From germline, CDR1 is SGHAT and CDR2 FQNNGV. CDR3 sequence (DNA): TGTGCCAGCAGTTTTACTCCGGGACTAGCGGTAGATACGCAGTATTTT. The encoded protein is CASSFTPGLAVDTQYF.